The T cell receptor (beta chain) under discussion was sequenced for a study of post-analysis software for immune sequencing data. About the study: Relapsing-remitting, secondary progressive and progressive-relapsing multiple sclerosis courses were included. Points from the study as a whole: Four to six TRBV segments (TRBV5-6, TRBV5-1 and TRBV20-1 among them) occurred more frequently in patients than in controls. Under the F measure, samples that were prepared in one batch clustered strongly together. Comparison with controls showed significantly lower normalized Chao1 diversity in multiple sclerosis patients.

With regard to this clonotype: Its antigen is unidentified.

Each TCR beta cDNA library carried unique molecular identifiers. TCRdb redid the calling of the PCR reads with MiXCR, one entry per CDR3 protein. The table lists approximately 460,000 distinct CDR3 sequences, approximately 46% of them singletons. Per the germline V gene, CDR1 is SNHLY and CDR2 is FYNNEI. The CDR3 consists of 12 residues. V dropped 3 bases and J dropped 3 bases, with 6 bases sitting between them. Sequencing used blood. The chain joins TRBV2 to TRBJ2-7, with D unclear. This sequence originates from a girl under 18 with multiple sclerosis. In nucleotides, the CDR3 is TGTGCCAGCAGTGAGGAATTCTACGAGCAGTACTTC. Translating gives CASSEEFYEQYF.